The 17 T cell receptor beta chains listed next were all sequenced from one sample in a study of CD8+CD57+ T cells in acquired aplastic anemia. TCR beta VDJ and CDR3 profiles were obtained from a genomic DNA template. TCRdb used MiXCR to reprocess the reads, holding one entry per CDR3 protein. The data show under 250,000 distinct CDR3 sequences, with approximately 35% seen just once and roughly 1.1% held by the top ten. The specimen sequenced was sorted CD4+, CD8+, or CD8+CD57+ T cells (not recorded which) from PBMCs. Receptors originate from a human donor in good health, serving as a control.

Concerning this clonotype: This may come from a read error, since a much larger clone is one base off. The CDR3 coding sequence is TGCAGTGCCCGTGGACAGACCCTCTACAGTGAGCAGTTCTTC. Encoded protein: CSARGQTLYSEQFF. This chain joins TRBV20-1 and TRBJ2-1; perhaps TRBD1 as D (6 bases). CDR1 is DFQATT and CDR2 is SNEGSKA in the germline V gene (reference sequence). This CDR3 is 14 amino acids long.

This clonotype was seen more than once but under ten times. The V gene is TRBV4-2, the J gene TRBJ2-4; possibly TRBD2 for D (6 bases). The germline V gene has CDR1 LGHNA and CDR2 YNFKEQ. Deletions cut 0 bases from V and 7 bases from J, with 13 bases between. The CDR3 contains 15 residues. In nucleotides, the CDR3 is TGTGCCAGCAGCCAAGATCGAGCGGGTGGGAACATTCAGTACTTC. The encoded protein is CASSQDRAGGNIQYF.

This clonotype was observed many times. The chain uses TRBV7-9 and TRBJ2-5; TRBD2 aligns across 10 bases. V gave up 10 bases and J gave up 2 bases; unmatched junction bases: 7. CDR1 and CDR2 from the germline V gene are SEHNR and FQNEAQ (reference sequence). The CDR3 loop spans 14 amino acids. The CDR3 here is CATRGAGGQETQYF. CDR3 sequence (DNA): TGTGCCACCCGGGGAGCGGGGGGGCAAGAGACCCAGTACTTC.

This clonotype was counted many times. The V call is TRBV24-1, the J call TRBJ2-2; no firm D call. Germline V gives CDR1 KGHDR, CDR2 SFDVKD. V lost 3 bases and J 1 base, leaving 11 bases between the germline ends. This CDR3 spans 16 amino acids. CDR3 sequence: CATSDHRVGNTGELFF. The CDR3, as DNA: TGTGCCACCAGTGATCACCGGGTAGGGAACACCGGGGAGCTGTTTTTT.

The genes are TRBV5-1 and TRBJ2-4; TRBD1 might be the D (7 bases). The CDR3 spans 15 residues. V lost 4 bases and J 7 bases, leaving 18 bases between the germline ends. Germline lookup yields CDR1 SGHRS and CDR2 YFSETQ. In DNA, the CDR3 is TGCGCCAGCAGCCCAACTTCTGCGGGACAGAACATTCAGTACTTC. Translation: CASSPTSAGQNIQYF.

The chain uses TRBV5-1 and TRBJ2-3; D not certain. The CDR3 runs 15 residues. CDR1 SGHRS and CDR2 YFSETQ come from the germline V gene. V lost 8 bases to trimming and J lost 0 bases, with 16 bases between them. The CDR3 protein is CASQSAHPSTDTQYF. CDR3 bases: TGCGCCAGTCAATCCGCTCACCCGAGCACAGATACGCAGTATTTT.

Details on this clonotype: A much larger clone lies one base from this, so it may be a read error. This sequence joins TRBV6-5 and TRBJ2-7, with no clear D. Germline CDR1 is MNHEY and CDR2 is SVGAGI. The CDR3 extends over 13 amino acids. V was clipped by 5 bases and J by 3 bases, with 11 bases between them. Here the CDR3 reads CASSNKVLYEQYF. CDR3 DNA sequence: TGTGCCAGCAGTAACAAAGTACTCTACGAGCAGTACTTC.

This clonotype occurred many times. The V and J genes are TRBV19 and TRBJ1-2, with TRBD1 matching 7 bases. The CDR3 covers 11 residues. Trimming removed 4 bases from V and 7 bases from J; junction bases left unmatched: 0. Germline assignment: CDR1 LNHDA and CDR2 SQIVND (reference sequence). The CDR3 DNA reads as TGTGCCAGTAGTACAGGGGGTGGCTACACCTTC. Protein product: CASSTGGGYTF.

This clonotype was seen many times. CDR3 loop: CATSDPGRAYGYTF. The CDR3 nucleotides read TGTGCCACCAGTGACCCCGGGCGCGCCTATGGCTACACCTTC. The chain combines TRBV24-1 with TRBJ1-2; no clear D gene. The V end was cut by 4 bases, the J end by 4 bases, with 12 bases between. Per the germline V gene, CDR1 is KGHDR and CDR2 is SFDVKD. This CDR3 is built from 14 residues.

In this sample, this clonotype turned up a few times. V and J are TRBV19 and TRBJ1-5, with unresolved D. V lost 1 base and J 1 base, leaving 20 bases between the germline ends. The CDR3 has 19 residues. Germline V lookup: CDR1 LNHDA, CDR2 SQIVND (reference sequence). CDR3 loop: CASSIGRGRKKGSNQPQHF. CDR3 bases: TGTGCCAGTAGTATAGGCCGAGGACGGAAAAAAGGGAGCAATCAGCCCCAGCATTTT.

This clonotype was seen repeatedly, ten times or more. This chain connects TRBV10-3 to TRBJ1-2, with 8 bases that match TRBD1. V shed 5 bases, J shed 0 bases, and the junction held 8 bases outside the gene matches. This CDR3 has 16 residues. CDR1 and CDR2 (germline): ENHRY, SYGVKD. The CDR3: CAISFQTGGANYGYTF. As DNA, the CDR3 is TGTGCCATCAGTTTCCAAACAGGGGGAGCTAACTATGGCTACACCTTC.

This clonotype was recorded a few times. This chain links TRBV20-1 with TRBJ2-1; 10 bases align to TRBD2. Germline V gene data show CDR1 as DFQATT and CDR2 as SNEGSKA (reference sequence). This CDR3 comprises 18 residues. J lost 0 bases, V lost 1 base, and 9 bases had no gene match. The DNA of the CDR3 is TGCAGTGCTAGAGCTCTTAGCGGGGGGACTAGCTCCTACAATGAGCAGTTCTTC. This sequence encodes CSARALSGGTSSYNEQFF.

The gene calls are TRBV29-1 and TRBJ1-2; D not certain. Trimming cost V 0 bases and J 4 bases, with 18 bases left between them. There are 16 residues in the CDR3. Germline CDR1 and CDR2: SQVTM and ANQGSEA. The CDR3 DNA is TGCAGCGTTGAAGATCCGGGGAATAGCCGTTTCTATGGCTACACCTTC. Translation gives CSVEDPGNSRFYGYTF.

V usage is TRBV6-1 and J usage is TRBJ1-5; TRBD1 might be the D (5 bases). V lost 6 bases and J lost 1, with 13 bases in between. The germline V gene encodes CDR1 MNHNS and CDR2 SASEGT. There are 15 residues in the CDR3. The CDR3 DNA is TGTGCCAGCAGATCCATCAGGGTCAGCAATCAGCCCCAGCATTTT. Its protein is CASRSIRVSNQPQHF.

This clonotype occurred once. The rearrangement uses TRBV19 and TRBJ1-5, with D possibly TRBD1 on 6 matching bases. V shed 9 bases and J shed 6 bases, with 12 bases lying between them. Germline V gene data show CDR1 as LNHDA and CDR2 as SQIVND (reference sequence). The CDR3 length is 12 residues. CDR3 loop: CASRGYGQPQHF. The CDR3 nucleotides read TGTGCCAGCAGGGGTTACGGTCAGCCCCAGCATTTT.

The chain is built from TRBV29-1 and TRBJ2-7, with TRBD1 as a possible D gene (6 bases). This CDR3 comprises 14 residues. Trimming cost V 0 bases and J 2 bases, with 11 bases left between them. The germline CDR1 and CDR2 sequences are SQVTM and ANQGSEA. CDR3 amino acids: CSVEDQTGAYEQYF. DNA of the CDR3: TGCAGCGTTGAAGATCAGACAGGAGCCTACGAGCAGTACTTC.

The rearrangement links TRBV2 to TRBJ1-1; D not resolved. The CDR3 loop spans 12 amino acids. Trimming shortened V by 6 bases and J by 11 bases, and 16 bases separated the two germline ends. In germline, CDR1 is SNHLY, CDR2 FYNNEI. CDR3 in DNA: TGTGCCAGCAGGGTCGGACGGGATGATGCTTTCTTT. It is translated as CASRVGRDDAFF. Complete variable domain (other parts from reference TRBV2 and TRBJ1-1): EPEVTQTPSHQVTQMGQEVILRCVPISNHLYFYWYRQILGQKVEFLVSFYNNEISEKSEIFDDQFSVERPDGSNFTLKIRSTKLEDSAMYFCASRVGRDDAFFGQGTRLTVV.